These 9 T cell receptor beta chains were sequenced from one sample in a study of long-term antiretroviral therapy in people with HIV. The libraries were made with immunoSEQ v3.0 at survey level. Profiled with immunoSEQ multiplex PCR; TCRdb holds only in-frame clones, not every one. The sample yields some 16,000 clones, around 94% seen once. The source material was unsorted PBMCs, sampled nearly 6.5 years after starting antiretroviral therapy. The receptor source for this set is a woman between 50 and 59 years old with HIV.

The rearrangement uses TRBV7-2 and TRBJ2-5, with a possible D match to TRBD2 (6 bases). Trimming shortened V by 1 base and J by 5 bases, and 17 bases separated the two germline ends. CDR1 and CDR2 (germline): SGHTA, FQGNSA. The CDR3 covers 16 residues. DNA of the CDR3: TGTGCCAGCAGCTTAGGATTCGGAGGGTTCGGCGAGACCCAGTACTTC. This encodes CASSLGFGGFGETQYF.

This sequence joins TRBV19 and TRBJ2-7; D is unresolved. CDR1 and CDR2 from the germline V gene are LNHDA and SQIVND (reference sequence). The CDR3 sequence is 11 residues long. V was clipped by 6 bases and J by 3 bases, with 6 bases between them. CDR3 in DNA: TGTGCCAGTAGGGCAGGCTACGAGCAGTACTTC. This translates into CASRAGYEQYF.

This clone was seen a single time. In DNA form, the CDR3 reads TGTGCCAGTAGGAGCGGGGGAACAGGGATTGAGGCCTACGAGCAGTACTTC. The encoded protein is CASRSGGTGIEAYEQYF. This chain links TRBV19 with TRBJ2-7, with TRBD2 matching 8 bases. The CDR3 consists of 17 residues. V shed 6 bases and J 2 bases; nucleotides not matched to a gene: 15. Germline CDR1 and CDR2: LNHDA and SQIVND (reference sequence).

This clone was detected once. The chain couples TRBV5-1 to TRBJ2-1; D might be TRBD1 (5 bases). Germline V gene data show CDR1 as SGHRS and CDR2 as YFSETQ. The CDR3 spans 14 residues. V lost 4 bases and J 4 bases, leaving 12 bases between the germline ends. This chain's CDR3 is CASSPPTAYNEQFF. The CDR3 DNA follows: TGCGCCAGCAGCCCCCCGACAGCGTACAATGAGCAGTTCTTC. The full variable domain, rest sourced from reference TRBV5-1 and TRBJ2-1, is KAGVTQTPRYLIKTRGQQVTLSCSPISGHRSVSWYQQTPGQGLQFLFEYFSETQRNKGNFPGRFSGRQFSNSRSEMNVSTLELGDSALYLCASSPPTAYNEQFFGPGTRLTVL.

The genes are TRBV6-5 and TRBJ2-2; tentative D call: TRBD2 (6 bases). This CDR3 has 13 residues. V was trimmed by 2 bases and J by 8 bases, leaving 9 bases between them. Germline loops: CDR1 MNHEY, CDR2 SVGAGI. The CDR3 reads CASSYGEVGELFF. The CDR3 DNA reads TGTGCCAGCAGTTACGGGGAGGTAGGGGAGCTGTTTTTT.

The genes are TRBV6-6 and TRBJ2-7; 9 nucleotides line up with TRBD1. V shed 4 bases, J shed 4 bases, and the junction held 5 bases outside the gene matches. This CDR3 is built from 14 residues. Germline V gives CDR1 MNHNY, CDR2 SVGAGI (reference sequence). The CDR3 protein is CASSLTDRGYEQYF. The CDR3 DNA reads TGTGCCAGCAGTTTAACGGACAGGGGTTACGAGCAGTACTTC.

The chain is built from TRBV6-5 and TRBJ2-5, with 8 bases identical to TRBD1. The J call may be faulty, since TRBJ2-7 better matches the DNA end. CDR1 and CDR2 (germline): MNHEY, SVGAGI. This CDR3 region has 13 residues. The CDR3 DNA sequence: TGTGCCAGCAGCCGGACAGGGACCTACGAGCAGTACTTC. Its protein is CASSRTGTYEQYF.

This rearrangement joins TRBV21-1 to TRBJ2-1; the table's D gene call, TRBD2, was not cross checked with the DNA. TRBV21-1 is a recognized pseudogene. The CDR3 extends over 19 amino acids. In nucleotides, the CDR3 is TGTGCCAGCAGCAACCTTGGGCATCTAGCGGGAGGCCCCTACAATGAGCAGTTCTTC. Translated, it gives CASSNLGHLAGGPYNEQFF.

The rearrangement joins TRBV6-5 to TRBJ2-7, with D perhaps matching TRBD1 or TRBD2 (5 bases each). CDR1 is MNHEY, CDR2 SVGAGI, per germline. The CDR3 contains 15 residues. V was clipped by 0 bases and J by 2 bases, with 11 bases between them. The CDR3 sequence: CASSYSRGEPYEQYF. CDR3 DNA: TGTGCCAGCAGTTACTCGAGAGGGGAACCCTACGAGCAGTACTTC.